This T cell receptor (beta chain) was recorded in a study of shared clonotypes between healthy human individuals. Across the whole study: Three plates each covered CD4 naive and memory; CD8 naive two, CD8 memory one. General observations from the study: Naive subsets generally exceeded memory subsets in estimated richness.

As to this clone: As yet, its antigen is unknown. Other DNA sequences within the sample encode an identical CDR3.

V was shortened by 2 bases and J by 1 base, with 5 bases between the two germline ends. CDR1 and CDR2 (germline): SGHTA, FQGNSA. The CDR3 has 13 residues. Here immunoSEQ multiplex PCR was the method, and the copy in TCRdb shows in-frame clones only, minus some. In the table there are some 2.4 million clones, 93% of which are singletons. This chain joins TRBV7-2 and TRBJ2-5, with D uncertain. The sample was naive CD4+ T cells from PBMCs. Indicated subset: CD45RA+ positively selected. The sequence derives from a man between 18 and 29 years old in good health. Some clones in this sample may be carry-over from other donors' samples. The CDR3: CASSLSPQETQYF. CDR3 DNA: TGTGCCAGCAGCTTATCTCCCCAAGAGACCCAGTACTTC.